This TCR beta chain was obtained from a study of T-cell reconstitution after alpha-beta-depleted transplantation in children (dated by TCRdb to the mid-2010s). With respect to the entire study: The study quantitatively tracked T-cell immune reconstitution after TCRalphabeta/CD19-depleted allogeneic hematopoietic cell transplantation in children using TCR repertoire profiling.

Beyond this particular receptor, the publication reports: About two months after transplant, the apparently early recovery of alphabetaT-cell counts reportedly depended on just several hundred clones that had expanded rapidly and came from non-depleted graft cells. In some patients, the high TCRbeta diversity seen at day 60 was put down to recipient T cells and intrathymic progenitors that had survived conditioning. Over the following months the frequencies of hyperexpanded clones went down, and after one year T-cell counts and TCRbeta diversity were mostly credited to newly produced T cells.

What this sample's treatment or condition label stands for: allogeneic hematopoietic cell transplantation with graft depleted of TCRalphabeta T cells and CD19 B cells. TCRalphabeta/CD19-depleted allogeneic hematopoietic cell grafts were given to the transplant recipients, all of whom were children. Trimming takes 4 bases from V and 8 bases from J, and the germline ends sit 17 bases apart. From a lookup of the germline V gene, CDR1 and CDR2 are LGHNA and YSLEER. Spanning cysteine to phenylalanine, the CDR3 consists of 15 amino acids. The read is trimmed to its CDR3 DNA, 45 bases read in frame from base 1. With respect to this clonotype: Its recognized antigen is unknown. Base qualities are not recorded, but no much larger clone differs from it by a single base.

Library preparation employed PCR. Reads for this sample came from an Illumina HiSeq 2500. TCR library preparation used molecular barcoding, with unique molecular identifiers applied to normalize quantification of the TCRbeta repertoire. TCRdb trimmed the raw reads at Q25, called clones with MiXCR and kept productive beta chains. Identical CDR3 proteins give one entry, which carries the most common genes and DNA. The sample yields 250,000 or so distinct CDR3 sequences; 20% to 30% were counted once. The ten largest clones represent around 4.8% of the sample. The starting material was PBMCs, mostly from graft donor cells, obtained 360 days after TCRalphabeta/CD19-depleted stem cell transplant. In this chain, TRBV4-3 is recombined with TRBJ2-2; D gene: possibly TRBD1, on 6 matching bases. This clonotype originated in a female patient aged 2 to 10 who had a stem cell transplant for congenital amegakaryocytic thrombocytopenia, so the T cells may come from the graft donor. The CDR3 protein: CASSPRGWFPGELFF. The nucleotides read TGCGCCAGCAGCCCCAGGGGTTGGTTCCCTGGGGAGCTGTTTTTT.